The TCR beta chain described here comes from a study of blood T cell repertoires in COVID-19. Study-wide background: Samples representing acute and convalescent COVID-19 were sourced from the United States, Italy and Spain.

Study processing details: From reference gene primer amplification, estimates of nucleated cell counts were derived. Sequencing used immunoSEQ multiplex PCR; TCRdb keeps in-frame clones, though not all of them. V and J calls and clone size are those listed in that table; D and trimming were worked out from the DNA. This sample has 59,000 or so clones, with 80% to 85% found just once. The CDR3 is 14 amino acids. CDR1 and CDR2 from the germline V gene are MNHEY and SMNVEV (reference sequence). V lost 5 bases and J lost 8, with 18 bases in between. The sequencing input was peripheral blood. The clonotype comes from a woman aged 80 or over with active or convalescent COVID-19. This rearrangement joins TRBV27 to TRBJ1-2, with D maybe TRBD1 (6 bases). The CDR3 DNA reads as TGTGCCAGCAGTCCCGGGGGGGGGCGCCGAGGCTACACCTTC. It encodes CASSPGGGRRGYTF.